A single sample gave rise to the 15 T cell receptor beta chains below, sequenced in a study of blood T cell repertoires in COVID-19. The repertoire was sequenced with immunoSEQ multiplex PCR; TCRdb's copy has only in-frame clones and lacks some. The data hold about 60,000 clones, with 70% to 90% observed a single time. The sequencing sample was made of peripheral blood. The receptors were sampled from a man between 65 and 85 years old with acute or convalescent COVID-19.

J is TRBJ2-7 and V is TRBV30; weak D call: TRBD1 (6 bases). The CDR3 covers 13 residues. CDR1 and CDR2 (germline): GTSNPN, SVGIG (reference sequence). V lost 5 bases and J lost 2, with 13 bases in between. The DNA of the CDR3 is TGTGCCTGGGGAAGACAGGTTCCCTACGAGCAGTACTTC. Protein product: CAWGRQVPYEQYF.

The chain has TRBV10-3 and TRBJ2-5; D is perhaps TRBD1 (6 bases). The CDR3 is 17 amino acids. From germline, CDR1 is ENHRY and CDR2 SYGVKD. Trimming left V 3 bases short and J 1 base short, with 18 bases between. The CDR3 nucleotides read TGTGCCATCAGTGAATATGGCAGGGGCGATTCCCAAGAGACCCAGTACTTC. It codes for CAISEYGRGDSQETQYF.

The CDR3 nucleotides are TGTGCCAGCAGTTACTCCCCGGGGAAGCCTGAAGCTTTCTTT. The encoded protein is CASSYSPGKPEAFF. This chain links TRBV6-5 with TRBJ1-1; D not resolved. The V gene's germline CDR1 is MNHEY and CDR2 SVGAGI. This CDR3 has 14 residues. The V and J ends lost 0 bases and 6 bases respectively, with 11 bases between them.

This chain joins TRBV2 and TRBJ2-2; 10 nucleotides match TRBD1. V dropped 9 bases and J dropped 5; count of bases not matched to a gene: 6. The CDR3 contains 14 residues. Germline CDR1 reads SNHLY; CDR2 reads FYNNEI. The CDR3, as DNA: TGTGCCAGTCGGGACAGGGGTTATACCGGGGAGCTGTTTTTT. Translated, it gives CASRDRGYTGELFF.

This chain links TRBV27 with TRBJ2-1; TRBD2 aligns across 14 bases. CDR3 length: 17 amino acids. J gave up 7 bases and V 6 bases, and 11 bases lay outside the gene matches. Germline values: CDR1 MNHEY, CDR2 SMNVEV (reference sequence). The CDR3 DNA is TGTGCCAGCAGCGCCCTGGTGACTAGCGGGGGGGCTAATGAGCAGTTCTTC. The encoded protein is CASSALVTSGGANEQFF.

The rearrangement joins TRBV7-9 to TRBJ1-2; 8 bases line up with TRBD1. CDR3 size: 14 residues. V was clipped by 4 bases and J by 6 bases; unmatched bases: 7. Germline assignment: CDR1 SEHNR and CDR2 FQNEAQ (reference sequence). The CDR3 bases are TGTGCCAGCAGCTCGACAGGGGCTGAGGATGGCTACACCTTC. Its protein is CASSSTGAEDGYTF.

This chain joins TRBV7-3 and TRBJ2-2; 8 positions match TRBD1. With 4 bases clipped from V and 6 bases from J, the junction kept 13 bases outside the gene matches. This CDR3 comprises 17 residues. The V gene's germline CDR1 is SGHTA and CDR2 FQGTGA. In DNA, the CDR3 is TGTGCCAGCAGCTCCCGGGACAGGTCCATTTTCCCCGGGGAGCTGTTTTTT. Translated, it gives CASSSRDRSIFPGELFF.

The chain is built from TRBV18 and TRBJ1-1; 8 nucleotides agree with TRBD1. Germline loops: CDR1 KGHSH, CDR2 LQKENI. The CDR3 loop spans 17 amino acids. Unmatched junction bases numbered 12, after V lost 3 bases and J lost 3 bases. The CDR3 bases are TGTGCCAGCTCACCTTACAGGGGGACGATCGAGGACACTGAAGCTTTCTTT. This encodes CASSPYRGTIEDTEAFF.

The chain employs TRBV19 and TRBJ1-2, with 12 bases that match TRBD1. Germline-derived CDR1 and CDR2 are LNHDA and SQIVND (reference sequence). V lost 4 bases to trimming and J lost 7 bases; unmatched junction nucleotides: 16. The CDR3 spans 18 residues. CDR3 coding DNA: TGTGCCAGTAGTACCTTCCATCCCGGGACAGGGGGCCACGGTGGCTACACCTTC. It encodes CASSTFHPGTGGHGGYTF.

The chain carries TRBV7-8 and TRBJ2-5, with TRBD2 matching over 7 bases. The CDR3 covers 14 residues. J lost 2 bases, V lost 3 bases, and 3 bases had no gene match. Germline V CDR1 and CDR2: SGHVS, FQNEAQ. CDR3 protein: CASSFSAGQETQYF. In DNA form, the CDR3 reads TGTGCCAGCAGCTTCTCAGCGGGGCAAGAGACCCAGTACTTC. Supplemented by reference TRBV7-8 and TRBJ2-5, the full variable domain reads GAGVSQSPRYKVAKRGQDVALRCDPISGHVSLFWYQQALGQGPEFLTYFQNEAQLDKSGLPSDRFFAERPEGSVSTLKIQRTQQEDSAVYLCASSFSAGQETQYFGPGTRLLVL.

The chain recombines TRBV9 with TRBJ2-1; D is possibly TRBD2 (5 bases). The length of the CDR3 is 15 residues. CDR1 and CDR2 from the germline V gene are SGDLS and YYNGEE. Between the trimmed V and J ends, which lost 0 bases and 4 bases, there was a span of 11 bases. CDR3 protein: CASSVARDPYNEQFF. As DNA, the CDR3 is TGTGCCAGCAGCGTAGCGAGGGATCCATACAATGAGCAGTTCTTC.

The rearrangement uses TRBV28 and TRBJ2-7, with 7 bases aligning to TRBD2. With V trimmed by 1 base and J by 6 bases, 12 bases remained unmatched. This CDR3 is 16 amino acids long. In germline, CDR1 is MDHEN, CDR2 SYDVKM. The CDR3 DNA reads TGTGCCAGCAGTTTATTGCGCCCTAGCGGCAGTCTCGAGCAGTACTTC. This encodes CASSLLRPSGSLEQYF.

This chain uses TRBV19 with TRBJ1-4; 9 bases are a match to TRBD1. J gave up 0 bases and V 5 bases, and 7 bases lay outside the gene matches. CDR3 length: 17 residues. Germline lookup yields CDR1 LNHDA and CDR2 SQIVND (reference sequence). CDR3 sequence (DNA): TGTGCCAGTAGTCGGGACAGGGTGTTCGCAACTAATGAAAAACTGTTTTTT. Amino acids: CASSRDRVFATNEKLFF. Complete variable domain (other parts from reference TRBV19 and TRBJ1-4): DGGITQSPKYLFRKEGQNVTLSCEQNLNHDAMYWYRQDPGQGLRLIYYSQIVNDFQKGDIAEGYSVSREKKESFPLTVTSAQKNPTAFYLCASSRDRVFATNEKLFFGSGTQLSVL.

The chain combines TRBV6-5 with TRBJ1-4; a possible D gene is TRBD1 (5 bases). In germline, CDR1 is MNHEY, CDR2 SVGAGI. The CDR3 covers 14 residues. Trimming stripped 6 bases from V and 4 bases from J, with 12 bases between. Written as DNA, the CDR3 is TGTGCCAGCAGAACGCAGGGTAGTAATGAAAAACTGTTTTTT. Translation: CASRTQGSNEKLFF.

The V gene is TRBV5-4, the J gene TRBJ2-1; the match to TRBD2 covers 11 bases. The CDR3 totals 15 residues. V was clipped by 5 bases and J by 4 bases; unmatched bases: 5. Per the germline V gene, CDR1 is SGHNT and CDR2 is YYREEE (reference sequence). The CDR3 coding sequence is TGTGCCAGCAGATTTAGCGGGGGGGGGTACAATGAGCAGTTCTTC. The encoded protein is CASRFSGGGYNEQFF.